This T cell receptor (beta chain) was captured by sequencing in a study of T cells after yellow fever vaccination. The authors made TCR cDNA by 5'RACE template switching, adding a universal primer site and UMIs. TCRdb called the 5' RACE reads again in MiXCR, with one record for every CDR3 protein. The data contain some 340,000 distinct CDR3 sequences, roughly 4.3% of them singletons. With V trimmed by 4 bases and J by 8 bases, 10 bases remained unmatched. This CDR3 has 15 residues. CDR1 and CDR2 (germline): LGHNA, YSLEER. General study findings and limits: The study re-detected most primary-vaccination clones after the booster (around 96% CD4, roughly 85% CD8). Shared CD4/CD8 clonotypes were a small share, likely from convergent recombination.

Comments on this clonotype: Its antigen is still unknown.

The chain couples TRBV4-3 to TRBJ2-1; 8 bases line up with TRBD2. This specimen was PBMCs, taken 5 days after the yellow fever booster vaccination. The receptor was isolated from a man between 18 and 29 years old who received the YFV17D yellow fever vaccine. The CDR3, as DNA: TGCGCCAGCAGCCCCCGGGGGGGGGCGCCTGATGAGCAGTTCTTC. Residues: CASSPRGGAPDEQFF.